This T cell receptor beta chain comes out of a study of OX40 agonist ivuxolimab in advanced cancers. Whole-study context: Patients assigned to dose escalation were diagnosed with hepatocellular carcinoma, melanoma, renal cell or head and neck cancer. Averaging about 60 years in age, with a range of roughly 20 to 90, the cohort was about 86% male. Regarding the study as a whole: Relative to CD4+, CD8+ T cells held more expanded clones on average. Expansion of clones was among the lowest in partial responders at 0.1-3.0 mg/kg.

Assay: immunoSEQ multiplex PCR; the TCRdb copy retains only in-frame clones and omits some. The repertoire holds 50,000 to 65,000 clones, with around 89% as singletons. Comments on this clone: Its matching antigen is unknown.

Germline V gene lookup returns CDR1 GTSNPN and CDR2 SVGIG (reference sequence). Trimming removed 3 bases at V and 7 bases at J, with 16 bases between. This CDR3 is 13 amino acids long. Sequenced here: CD4+ or CD8+ T cells sorted from blood, sampled in a trial of the OX40 agonist ivuxolimab. The receptor was derived from an adult with an advanced solid tumor such as melanoma, head and neck, liver or kidney cancer. This sequence joins TRBV30 and TRBJ2-7; maybe TRBD1 (5 bases). Here the CDR3 DNA reads TGTGCCTGGAGCGGTGGGGCGGTCGGGGAGCAGTACTTC. This codes for CAWSGGAVGEQYF.